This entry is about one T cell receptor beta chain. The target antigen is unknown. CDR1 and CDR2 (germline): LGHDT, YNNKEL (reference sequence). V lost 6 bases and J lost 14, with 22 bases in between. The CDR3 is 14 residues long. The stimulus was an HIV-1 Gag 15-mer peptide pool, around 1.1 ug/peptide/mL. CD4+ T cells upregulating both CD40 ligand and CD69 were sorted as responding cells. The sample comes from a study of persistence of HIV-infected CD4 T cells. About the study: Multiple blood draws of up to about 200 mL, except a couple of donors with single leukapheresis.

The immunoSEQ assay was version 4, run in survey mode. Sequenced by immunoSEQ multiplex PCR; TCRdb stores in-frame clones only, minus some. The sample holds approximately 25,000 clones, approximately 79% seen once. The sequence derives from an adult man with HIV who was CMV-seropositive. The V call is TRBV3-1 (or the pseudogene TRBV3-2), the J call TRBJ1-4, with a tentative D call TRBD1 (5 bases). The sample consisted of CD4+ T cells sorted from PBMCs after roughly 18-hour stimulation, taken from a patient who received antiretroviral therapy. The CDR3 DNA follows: TGTGCCAGCAGGACCCGAGGAATAGAGGGGAGGCTGTTTTTT. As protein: CASRTRGIEGRLFF.